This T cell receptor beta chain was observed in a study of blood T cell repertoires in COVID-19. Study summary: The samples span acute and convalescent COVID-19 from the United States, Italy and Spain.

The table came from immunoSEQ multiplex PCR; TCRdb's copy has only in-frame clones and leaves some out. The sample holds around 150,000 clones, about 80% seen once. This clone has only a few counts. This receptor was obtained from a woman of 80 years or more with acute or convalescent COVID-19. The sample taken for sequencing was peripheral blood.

The CDR3: CAISPPGVETQYF. The CDR3 DNA follows: TGTGCCATCAGCCCCCCCGGGGTAGAGACCCAGTACTTC. The chain employs TRBV10-3 and TRBJ2-5; tentatively, D is TRBD2 (5 bases). CDR3 length equals 13 residues. Germline V gene sequence: CDR1 ENHRY, CDR2 SYGVKD. Trimming stripped 6 bases from V and 4 bases from J, with 12 bases between.